The 17 T cell receptor beta chains below come from one sample, sequenced in a study of PD-1 blockade in classical Hodgkin lymphoma. Sequenced by immunoSEQ multiplex PCR; TCRdb stores in-frame clones only, minus some. The table shows about 27,000 clones, with about 74% occurring only once. All patients experienced relapse after autologous stem cell transplantation, and brentuximab vedotin exposure was variable. By magnetic negative selection, CD4+ T cells were purified from thawed PBMCs. Specimen: CD4+ T cells from blood, collected at baseline. Every receptor here comes from a human donor with classical Hodgkin lymphoma.

The CDR3 protein is CASSVGETQYF. In DNA, the CDR3 is TGTGCCAGCAGTGTGGGAGAGACCCAGTACTTC. The V call is TRBV6-1, the J call TRBJ2-5; D call uncertain. Germline CDR1 and CDR2: MNHNS and SASEGT. The ends were cut back, 4 bases at V and 4 bases at J, with 4 bases in the middle. The CDR3 sequence is 11 residues long.

This chain connects TRBV10-3 to TRBJ1-1, with D hard to call. Germline CDR1 is ENHRY and CDR2 is SYGVKD. The V and J ends lost 0 bases and 1 base respectively, with 12 bases between them. The CDR3 covers 16 residues. This chain's CDR3 is CAISESRWGTNTEAFF. CDR3 DNA: TGTGCCATCAGTGAGTCTAGGTGGGGAACGAACACTGAAGCTTTCTTT.

The chain carries TRBV7-8 and TRBJ2-1; TRBD2 agrees at 8 bases. This CDR3 region has 14 residues. Germline lookup yields CDR1 SGHVS and CDR2 FQNEAQ. V gave up 0 bases and J gave up 6 bases; unmatched junction bases: 1. The CDR3 loop is CASSLARGVNEQFF. The CDR3 nucleotides are TGTGCCAGCAGCTTAGCGCGGGGGGTCAATGAGCAGTTCTTC.

The V and J genes are TRBV6-6 and TRBJ2-2, with D maybe TRBD1 (6 bases). Trimming took off 10 bases at V and 3 bases at J, with 15 bases between the two ends. Germline values: CDR1 MNHNY, CDR2 SVGAGI (reference sequence). The CDR3 has 14 residues. In nucleotides, the CDR3 is TGTGCCACTTCAGAGGGGGTGGACACCGGGGAGCTGTTTTTT. Protein product: CATSEGVDTGELFF.

J is TRBJ2-7 and V is TRBV7-9; 10 bases are a match to TRBD2. The trim removed 1 base at V and 4 bases at J, leaving 7 bases unmatched. Germline V gene data show CDR1 as SEHNR and CDR2 as FQNEAQ (reference sequence). The CDR3 consists of 16 residues. CDR3 residues: CASSLEASGGLYEQYF. The CDR3 DNA follows: TGTGCCAGCAGCTTAGAGGCTAGCGGGGGACTATACGAGCAGTACTTC. Filled out from reference TRBV7-9 and TRBJ2-7, the complete variable domain reads DTGVSQNPRHKITKRGQNVTFRCDPISEHNRLYWYRQTLGQGPEFLTYFQNEAQLEKSRLLSDRFSAERPKGSFSTLEIQRTEQGDSAMYLCASSLEASGGLYEQYFGPGTRLTVT.

V and J are TRBV7-2 and TRBJ2-2; 10 nucleotides agree with TRBD2. With V trimmed by 6 bases and J by 4 bases, 8 bases remained unmatched. The CDR3 length is 16 residues. Germline values: CDR1 SGHTA, CDR2 FQGNSA. The CDR3 coding sequence is TGTGCCAGCAGAATCTTTAGCGGGGGGTCCACCGGGGAGCTGTTTTTT. This translates into CASRIFSGGSTGELFF. Full variable domain (outside the CDR3, taken from reference TRBV7-2 and TRBJ2-2): GAGVSQSPSNKVTEKGKDVELRCDPISGHTALYWYRQSLGQGLEFLIYFQGNSAPDKSGLPSDRFSAERTGGSVSTLTIQRTQQEDSAVYLCASRIFSGGSTGELFFGEGSRLTVL.

The chain joins TRBV27 to TRBJ1-5; 7 bases map to TRBD1. Germline V lookup: CDR1 MNHEY, CDR2 SMNVEV (reference sequence). Trimming cost V 3 bases and J 0 bases; bases outside gene matches: 5. This CDR3 region has 16 residues. The CDR3 DNA sequence: TGTGCCAGCAGTTTTGAGACAGGGTATAGCAATCAGCCCCAGCATTTT. Translated, it gives CASSFETGYSNQPQHF.

The chain couples TRBV7-8 to TRBJ2-7, with a weak D call TRBD2 (6 bases). The germline V gene has CDR1 SGHVS and CDR2 FQNEAQ. V was pared by 1 base and J by 1 base, with 11 bases between. The CDR3 sequence is 15 residues long. CDR3 amino acids: CASSLDEGRSYEQYF. As DNA, the CDR3 is TGTGCCAGCAGCTTAGACGAGGGGAGGTCCTACGAGCAGTACTTC.

V and J are TRBV27 and TRBJ1-2; weak D call: TRBD1 (5 bases). This CDR3 is built from 14 residues. Germline V lookup: CDR1 MNHEY, CDR2 SMNVEV (reference sequence). V shed 4 bases and J shed 8 bases, with 17 bases lying between them. CDR3 loop: CASSSRGGVEGYTF. In DNA, the CDR3 is TGTGCCAGCAGTTCTCGTGGGGGGGTCGAAGGCTACACCTTC.

This chain links TRBV27 with TRBJ2-7, with TRBD1 matching over 8 bases. Germline trimming cut 2 bases from V and 0 bases from J; bases unmatched to any gene: 9. The germline gives CDR1 MNHEY, CDR2 SMNVEV (reference sequence). The CDR3 length is 17 residues. The CDR3 region is CASSLVQGAFPSYEQYF. For the CDR3, the DNA is TGTGCCAGCAGTTTAGTCCAGGGGGCCTTTCCCTCCTACGAGCAGTACTTC.

The chain combines TRBV6-1 with TRBJ1-2; TRBD1 is a possible D gene (6 bases). The germline V gene has CDR1 MNHNS and CDR2 SASEGT. This CDR3 contains 14 residues. V lost 1 base, J lost 2 bases, and 8 bases lay in between. The chain's CDR3 is CASSEGTGNYGYTF. DNA for the CDR3: TGTGCCAGCAGTGAAGGTACAGGGAACTATGGCTACACCTTC.

The rearrangement links TRBV18 to TRBJ2-7, with 7 bases aligning to TRBD1. Germline trimming cut 2 bases from V and 2 bases from J; bases unmatched to any gene: 3. Germline V gene lookup returns CDR1 KGHSH and CDR2 LQKENI. CDR3 length equals 14 residues. The CDR3 here is CASSPRTGAYEQYF. The CDR3 nucleotides read TGTGCCAGCTCACCAAGGACAGGTGCCTACGAGCAGTACTTC.

This chain uses TRBV2 with TRBJ1-4; D might be TRBD1 (6 bases). The CDR3 sequence is 15 residues long. CDR1 and CDR2 from the germline V gene are SNHLY and FYNNEI. The germline V and J ends were trimmed by 6 bases and 2 bases, with 13 bases remaining between them. Here the CDR3 reads CASSVEGVTNEKLFF. For the CDR3, the DNA is TGTGCCAGCAGCGTGGAGGGGGTTACTAATGAAAAACTGTTTTTT.

The J gene is TRBJ1-1, the V gene TRBV30; no reliable D call. Germline V lookup: CDR1 GTSNPN, CDR2 SVGIG (reference sequence). The V and J ends lost 0 bases and 7 bases respectively, with 15 bases between them. The CDR3 spans 14 residues. In nucleotides, the CDR3 is TGTGCCTGGAGTGTACTCTATGACCGGTATGAAGCTTTCTTT. It codes for CAWSVLYDRYEAFF.

V usage is TRBV6-5 and J usage is TRBJ2-5; D unresolved. CDR1 and CDR2 (germline): MNHEY, SVGAGI. Trimming pared 3 bases from V and 5 bases from J, leaving 13 bases between. CDR3 size: 14 residues. The CDR3 loop reads CASSYLGNRETQYF. For the CDR3, the DNA is TGTGCCAGCAGTTATCTGGGGAATCGTGAGACCCAGTACTTC.

The chain links TRBV10-3 to TRBJ2-3, with D maybe TRBD2 (6 bases). The germline V gene encodes CDR1 ENHRY and CDR2 SYGVKD. The CDR3 runs 16 residues. Trimming removed 10 bases from V and 0 bases from J, with 20 bases in between. The CDR3 reads CATQNLGGASTDTQYF. The CDR3 nucleotides read TGTGCCACGCAGAACCTCGGGGGAGCTAGCACAGATACGCAGTATTTT.

The chain carries TRBV7-8 and TRBJ2-1; D is uncertain. V was shortened by 2 bases and J by 9 bases, with 8 bases between the two germline ends. The CDR3 runs 12 residues. Germline CDR1 is SGHVS and CDR2 is FQNEAQ. CDR3 residues: CASSLTVGEQFF. The DNA for the CDR3 is TGTGCCAGCAGCTTAACTGTCGGTGAGCAGTTCTTC. Supplemented by reference TRBV7-8 and TRBJ2-1, the full variable domain reads GAGVSQSPRYKVAKRGQDVALRCDPISGHVSLFWYQQALGQGPEFLTYFQNEAQLDKSGLPSDRFFAERPEGSVSTLKIQRTQQEDSAVYLCASSLTVGEQFFGPGTRLTVL.